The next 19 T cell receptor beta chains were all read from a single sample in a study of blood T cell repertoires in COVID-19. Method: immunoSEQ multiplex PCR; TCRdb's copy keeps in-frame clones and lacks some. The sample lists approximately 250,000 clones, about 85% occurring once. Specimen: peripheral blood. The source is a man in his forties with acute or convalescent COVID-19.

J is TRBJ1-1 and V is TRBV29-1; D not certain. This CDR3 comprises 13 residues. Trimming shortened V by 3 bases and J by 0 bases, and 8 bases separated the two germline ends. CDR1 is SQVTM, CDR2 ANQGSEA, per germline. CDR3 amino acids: CSVDAGLNTEAFF. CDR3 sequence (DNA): TGCAGCGTTGACGCGGGCCTGAACACTGAAGCTTTCTTT.

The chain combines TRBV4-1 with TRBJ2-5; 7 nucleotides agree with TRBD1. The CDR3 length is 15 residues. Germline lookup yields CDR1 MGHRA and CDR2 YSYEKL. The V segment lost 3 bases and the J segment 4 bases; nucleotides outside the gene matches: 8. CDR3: CASSQTPDRAETQYF. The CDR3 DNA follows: TGCGCCAGCAGCCAGACCCCTGACAGGGCAGAGACCCAGTACTTC.

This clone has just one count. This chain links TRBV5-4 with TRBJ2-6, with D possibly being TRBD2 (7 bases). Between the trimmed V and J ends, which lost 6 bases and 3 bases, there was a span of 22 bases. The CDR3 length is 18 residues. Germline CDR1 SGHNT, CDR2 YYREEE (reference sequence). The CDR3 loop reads CASTNSGGAGLGANVLTF. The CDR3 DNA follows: TGTGCCAGCACCAACTCTGGGGGGGCCGGACTTGGGGCCAACGTCCTGACTTTC.

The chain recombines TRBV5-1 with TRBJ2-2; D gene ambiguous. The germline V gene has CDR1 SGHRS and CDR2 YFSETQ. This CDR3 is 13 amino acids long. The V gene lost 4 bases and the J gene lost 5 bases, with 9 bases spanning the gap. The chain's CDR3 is CASSADVTGELFF. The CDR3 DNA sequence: TGCGCCAGCAGCGCGGATGTAACCGGGGAGCTGTTTTTT.

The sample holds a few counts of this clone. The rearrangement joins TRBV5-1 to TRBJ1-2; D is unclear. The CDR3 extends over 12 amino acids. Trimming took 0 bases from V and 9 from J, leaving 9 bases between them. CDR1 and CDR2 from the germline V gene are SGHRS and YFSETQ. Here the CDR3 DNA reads TGCGCCAGCAGCTTGGATCGGAGGAGCTACACCTTC. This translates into CASSLDRRSYTF.

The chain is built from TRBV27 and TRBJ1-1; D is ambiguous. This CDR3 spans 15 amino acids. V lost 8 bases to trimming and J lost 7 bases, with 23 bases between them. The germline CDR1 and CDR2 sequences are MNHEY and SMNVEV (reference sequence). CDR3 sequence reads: CASVKADRWAGEAFF. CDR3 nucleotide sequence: TGTGCCAGCGTAAAAGCGGACCGATGGGCGGGTGAAGCTTTCTTT.

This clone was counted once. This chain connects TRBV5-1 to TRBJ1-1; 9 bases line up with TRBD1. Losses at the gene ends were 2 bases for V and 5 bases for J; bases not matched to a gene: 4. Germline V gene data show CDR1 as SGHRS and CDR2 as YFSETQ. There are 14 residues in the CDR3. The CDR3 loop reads CASSFTGGWTEAFF. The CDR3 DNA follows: TGCGCCAGCAGCTTCACAGGGGGCTGGACTGAAGCTTTCTTT. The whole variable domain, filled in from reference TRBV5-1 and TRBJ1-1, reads KAGVTQTPRYLIKTRGQQVTLSCSPISGHRSVSWYQQTPGQGLQFLFEYFSETQRNKGNFPGRFSGRQFSNSRSEMNVSTLELGDSALYLCASSFTGGWTEAFFGQGTRLTVV.

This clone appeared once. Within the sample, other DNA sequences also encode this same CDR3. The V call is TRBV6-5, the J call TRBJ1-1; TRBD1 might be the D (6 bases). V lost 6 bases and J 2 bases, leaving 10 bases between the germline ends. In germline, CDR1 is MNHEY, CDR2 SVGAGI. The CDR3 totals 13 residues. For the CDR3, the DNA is TGTGCCAGCAGCCGCAGGGGAAACACTGAAGCTTTCTTT. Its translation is CASSRRGNTEAFF.

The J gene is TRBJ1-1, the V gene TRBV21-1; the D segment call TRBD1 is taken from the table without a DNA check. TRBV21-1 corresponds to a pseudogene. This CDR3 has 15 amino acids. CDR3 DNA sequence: TGTGCCAGCAGCGAAAGCAGGGCGCCGGACACTGAAGCTTTCTTT. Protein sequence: CASSESRAPDTEAFF.

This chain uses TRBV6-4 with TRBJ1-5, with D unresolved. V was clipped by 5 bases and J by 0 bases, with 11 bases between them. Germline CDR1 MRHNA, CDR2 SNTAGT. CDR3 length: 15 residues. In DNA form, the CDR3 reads TGTGCCAGCAGTCGCCGCGTGAATAGCAATCAGCCCCAGCATTTT. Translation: CASSRRVNSNQPQHF.

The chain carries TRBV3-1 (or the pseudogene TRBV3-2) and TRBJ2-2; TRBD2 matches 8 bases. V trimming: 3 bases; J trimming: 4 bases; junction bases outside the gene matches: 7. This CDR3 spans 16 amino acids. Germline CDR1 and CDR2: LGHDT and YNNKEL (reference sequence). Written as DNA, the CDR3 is TGTGCCAGCAGCCACGACCCTCGGGGGGGCACCGGGGAGCTGTTTTTT. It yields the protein CASSHDPRGGTGELFF.

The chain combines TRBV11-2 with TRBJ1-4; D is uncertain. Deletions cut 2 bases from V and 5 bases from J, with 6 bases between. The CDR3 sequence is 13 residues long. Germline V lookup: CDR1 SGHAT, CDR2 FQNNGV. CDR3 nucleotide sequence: TGTGCCAGCAGCTTATACTTCAATGAAAAACTGTTTTTT. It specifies CASSLYFNEKLFF.

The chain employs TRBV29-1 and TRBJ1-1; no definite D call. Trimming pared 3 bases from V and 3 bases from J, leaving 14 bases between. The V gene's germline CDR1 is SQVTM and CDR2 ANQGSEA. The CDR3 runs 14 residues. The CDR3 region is CSVDAGQVDTEAFF. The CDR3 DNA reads TGCAGCGTTGACGCCGGCCAGGTGGACACTGAAGCTTTCTTT.

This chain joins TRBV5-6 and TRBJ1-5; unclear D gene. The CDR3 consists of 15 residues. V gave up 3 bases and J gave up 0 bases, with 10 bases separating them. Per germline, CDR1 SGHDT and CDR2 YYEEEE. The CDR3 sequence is CASSSQFYSNQPQHF. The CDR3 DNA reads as TGTGCCAGCAGCTCTCAGTTTTATAGCAATCAGCCCCAGCATTTT.

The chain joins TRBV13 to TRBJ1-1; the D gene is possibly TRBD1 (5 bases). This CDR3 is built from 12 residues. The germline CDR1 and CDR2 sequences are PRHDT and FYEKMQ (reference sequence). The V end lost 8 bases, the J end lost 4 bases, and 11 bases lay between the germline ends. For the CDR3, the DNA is TGTGCCAGCCTCCAGGGAAGCACTGAAGCTTTCTTT. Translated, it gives CASLQGSTEAFF.

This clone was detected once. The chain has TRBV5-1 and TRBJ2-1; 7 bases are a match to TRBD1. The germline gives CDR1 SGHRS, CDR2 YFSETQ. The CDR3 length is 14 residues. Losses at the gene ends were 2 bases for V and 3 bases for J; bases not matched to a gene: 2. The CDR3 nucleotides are TGCGCCAGCAGCTTAGGGGGCGGCTACAATGAGCAGTTCTTC. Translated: CASSLGGGYNEQFF. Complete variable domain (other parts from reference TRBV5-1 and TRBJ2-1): KAGVTQTPRYLIKTRGQQVTLSCSPISGHRSVSWYQQTPGQGLQFLFEYFSETQRNKGNFPGRFSGRQFSNSRSEMNVSTLELGDSALYLCASSLGGGYNEQFFGPGTRLTVL.

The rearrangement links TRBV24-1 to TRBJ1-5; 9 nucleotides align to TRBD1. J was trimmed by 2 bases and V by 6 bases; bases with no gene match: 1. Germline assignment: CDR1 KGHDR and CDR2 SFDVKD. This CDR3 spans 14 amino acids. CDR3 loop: CATSRTGGNQPQHF. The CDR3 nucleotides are TGTGCCACCAGTAGGACAGGGGGCAATCAGCCCCAGCATTTT.

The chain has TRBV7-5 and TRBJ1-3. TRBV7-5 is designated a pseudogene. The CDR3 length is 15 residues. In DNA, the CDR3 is TGTGCCAGAAGCTGCGGCCGGAGCTCTGGAAACACCATATATTTT. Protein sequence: CARSCGRSSGNTIYF.

CDR3 in DNA: TGTGCCAGCAGCTTAACGCGCCAGGAGGGTGGCTACACCTTC. Amino acids: CASSLTRQEGGYTF. V usage is TRBV7-9 and J usage is TRBJ1-2; D is uncertain. CDR3 length: 14 residues. The germline gives CDR1 SEHNR, CDR2 FQNEAQ (reference sequence). V lost 2 bases, J lost 7 bases, and 14 bases lay in between.